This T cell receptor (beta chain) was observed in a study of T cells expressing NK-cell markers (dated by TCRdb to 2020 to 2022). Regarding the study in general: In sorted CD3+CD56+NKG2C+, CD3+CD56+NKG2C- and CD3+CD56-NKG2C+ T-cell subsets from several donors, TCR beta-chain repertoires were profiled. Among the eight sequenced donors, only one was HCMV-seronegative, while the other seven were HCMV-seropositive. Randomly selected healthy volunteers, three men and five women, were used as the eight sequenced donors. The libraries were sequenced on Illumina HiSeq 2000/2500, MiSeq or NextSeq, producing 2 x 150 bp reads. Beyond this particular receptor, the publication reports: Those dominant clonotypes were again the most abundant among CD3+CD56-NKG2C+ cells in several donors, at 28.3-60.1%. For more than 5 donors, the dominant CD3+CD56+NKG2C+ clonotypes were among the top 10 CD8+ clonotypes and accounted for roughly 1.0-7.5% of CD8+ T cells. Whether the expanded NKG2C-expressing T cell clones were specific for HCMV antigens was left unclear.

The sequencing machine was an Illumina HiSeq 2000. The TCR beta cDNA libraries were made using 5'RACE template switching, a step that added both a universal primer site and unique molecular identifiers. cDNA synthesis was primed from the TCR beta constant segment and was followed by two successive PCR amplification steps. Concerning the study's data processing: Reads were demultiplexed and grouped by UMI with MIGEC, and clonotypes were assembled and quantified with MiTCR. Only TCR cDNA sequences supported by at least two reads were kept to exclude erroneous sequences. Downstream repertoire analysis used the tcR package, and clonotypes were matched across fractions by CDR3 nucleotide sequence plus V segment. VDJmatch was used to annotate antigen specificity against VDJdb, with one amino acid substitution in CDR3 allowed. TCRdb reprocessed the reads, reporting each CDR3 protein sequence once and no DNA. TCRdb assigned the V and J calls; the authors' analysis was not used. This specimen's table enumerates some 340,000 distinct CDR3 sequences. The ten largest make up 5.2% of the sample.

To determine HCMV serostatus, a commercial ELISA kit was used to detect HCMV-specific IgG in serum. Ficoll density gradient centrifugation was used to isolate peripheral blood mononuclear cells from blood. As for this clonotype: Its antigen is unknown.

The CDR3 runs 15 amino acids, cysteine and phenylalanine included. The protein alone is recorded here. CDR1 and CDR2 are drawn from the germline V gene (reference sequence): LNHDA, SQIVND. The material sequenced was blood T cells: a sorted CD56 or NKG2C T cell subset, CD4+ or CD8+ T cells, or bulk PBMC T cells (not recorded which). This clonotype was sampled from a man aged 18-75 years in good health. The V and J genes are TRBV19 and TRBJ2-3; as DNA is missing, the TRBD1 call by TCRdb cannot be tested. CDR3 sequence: CASSPRQGPTDTQYF.